Listed here are 11 T cell receptor beta chains from one sample, sequenced in a study. TCRdb reprocessed the RT-PCR reads via MiXCR and lists one record per CDR3 protein. The sample consists of about 700,000 distinct CDR3 sequences, 14% of them appearing once. Source material: memory CD4+ T cells from blood. These receptors were obtained from a female donor in good health, serving as a healthy control.

The chain joins TRBV3-1 to TRBJ1-2; D remains ambiguous. Per the germline V gene, CDR1 is LGHDT and CDR2 is YNNKEL (reference sequence). V dropped 4 bases and J dropped 8 bases, with 20 bases sitting between them. The length of the CDR3 is 15 residues. CDR3 nucleotide sequence: TGTGCCAGCAGCCTTAACCAAGGTCTAGGGTCCGGCTACACCTTC. The encoded protein is CASSLNQGLGSGYTF.

This clonotype was picked up many times. The chain links TRBV12-3 or TRBV12-4 to TRBJ1-2; 7 bases are shared with TRBD1. CDR3 length: 15 amino acids. With 5 bases clipped from V and 2 bases from J, the junction kept 8 bases outside the gene matches. CDR3 residues: CASSPPGGLNYGYTF. The CDR3 DNA sequence: TGTGCCAGCAGTCCGCCAGGGGGACTGAACTATGGCTACACCTTC.

The V call is TRBV30, the J call TRBJ2-4, with D tentatively TRBD2 (5 bases). V was trimmed by 4 bases and J by 0 bases, leaving 13 bases between them. There are 15 residues in the CDR3. CDR1 and CDR2 from the germline V gene are GTSNPN and SVGIG (reference sequence). The CDR3 nucleotides read TGTGCCTGGAAGGACTTGCACCTAGCCAAAAACATTCAGTACTTC. Its protein is CAWKDLHLAKNIQYF.

Many counts were recorded for this clonotype. The rearrangement joins TRBV5-1 to TRBJ2-6; TRBD2 aligns across 7 bases. Germline V CDR1 and CDR2: SGHRS, YFSETQ. J gave up 1 base and V 4 bases, and 5 bases lay outside the gene matches. This CDR3 region has 16 residues. CDR3 sequence: CASSTGGTSGANVLTF. The CDR3 coding sequence is TGCGCCAGCAGCACCGGGGGGACTTCTGGGGCCAACGTCCTGACTTTC.

This clonotype came up a few times. CDR3 in DNA: TGTGCCAGCAGCCCAGAACCGGGAGTACCGCCAGATACGCAGTATTTT. Its translation is CASSPEPGVPPDTQYF. The chain employs TRBV5-4 and TRBJ2-3; perhaps TRBD2 as D (6 bases). The length of the CDR3 is 16 residues. Per the germline V gene, CDR1 is SGHNT and CDR2 is YYREEE (reference sequence). V shed 4 bases and J shed 4 bases, with 19 bases lying between them.

This clonotype was seen a single time. J is TRBJ1-1 and V is TRBV12-3 or TRBV12-4; unclear D gene. The CDR3 has 14 amino acids. The V end lost 5 bases, the J end lost 1 base, and 11 bases lay between the germline ends. The CDR3 bases are TGTGCCAGCAGTGTATACGGGGAGAACACTGAAGCTTTCTTT. Protein product: CASSVYGENTEAFF.

This clonotype was seen repeatedly, ten times or more. This chain joins TRBV6-5 and TRBJ1-6; tentatively, D is TRBD1 (5 bases). The CDR3 is 14 residues long. From germline, CDR1 is MNHEY and CDR2 SVGAGI. V gave up 2 bases and J gave up 7 bases, with 9 bases separating them. As DNA, the CDR3 is TGTGCCAGCAGTTACGGGGGGATGAATTCACCCCTCCACTTT. Amino acid sequence: CASSYGGMNSPLHF.

This clonotype showed up many times. This chain uses TRBV10-3 with TRBJ2-5; no firm D call. Trimming removed 8 bases from V and 0 bases from J, with 7 bases in between. Per the germline V gene, CDR1 is ENHRY and CDR2 is SYGVKD. This CDR3 has 12 amino acids. The CDR3 DNA is TGTGCCATCCGCGCAAACCAAGAGACCCAGTACTTC. Its translation is CAIRANQETQYF.

V usage is TRBV7-2 and J usage is TRBJ1-4; D unresolved. Looked up from germline, CDR1 is SGHTA and CDR2 is FQGNSA. The V end lost 5 bases, the J end lost 7 bases, and 14 bases lay between the germline ends. The CDR3 has 14 amino acids. The CDR3 DNA reads TGTGCCAGCAGCCCCTTCGGGGTTGTTGAAAAACTGTTTTTT. It translates to CASSPFGVVEKLFF.

The J gene is TRBJ2-3, the V gene TRBV19; D is undetermined. V dropped 3 bases and J dropped 1 base, with 8 bases sitting between them. Germline V lookup: CDR1 LNHDA, CDR2 SQIVND (reference sequence). CDR3 size: 14 residues. In DNA, the CDR3 is TGTGCCAGTAGTATGATCGGTCGCACAGATACGCAGTATTTT. Its translation: CASSMIGRTDTQYF.

In its sample, this clonotype was seen a few times. This rearrangement joins TRBV7-9 to TRBJ2-6, with D possibly TRBD1 on 5 matching bases. Trimming cost V 1 base and J 3 bases, with 7 bases left between them. Germline loops: CDR1 SEHNR, CDR2 FQNEAQ (reference sequence). The CDR3 is 15 residues long. CDR3 sequence: CASSLVGHGANVLTF. CDR3 nucleotide sequence: TGTGCCAGCAGCTTAGTGGGGCATGGGGCCAACGTCCTGACTTTC.